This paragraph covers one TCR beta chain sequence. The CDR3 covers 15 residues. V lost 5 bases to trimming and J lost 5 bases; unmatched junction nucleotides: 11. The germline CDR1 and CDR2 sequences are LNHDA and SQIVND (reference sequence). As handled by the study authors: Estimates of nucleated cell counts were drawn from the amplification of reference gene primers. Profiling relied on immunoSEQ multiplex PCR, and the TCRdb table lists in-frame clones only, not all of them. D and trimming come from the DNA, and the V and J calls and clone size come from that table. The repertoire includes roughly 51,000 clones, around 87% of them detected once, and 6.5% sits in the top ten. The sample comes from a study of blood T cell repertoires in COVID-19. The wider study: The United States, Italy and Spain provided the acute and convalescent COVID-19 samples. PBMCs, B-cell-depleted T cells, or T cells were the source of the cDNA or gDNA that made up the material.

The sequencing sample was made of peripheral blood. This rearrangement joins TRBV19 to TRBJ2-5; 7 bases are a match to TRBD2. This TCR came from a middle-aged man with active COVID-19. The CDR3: CASSADSGRAETQYF. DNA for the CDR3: TGTGCCAGTAGTGCCGATAGCGGGCGGGCGGAGACCCAGTACTTC.